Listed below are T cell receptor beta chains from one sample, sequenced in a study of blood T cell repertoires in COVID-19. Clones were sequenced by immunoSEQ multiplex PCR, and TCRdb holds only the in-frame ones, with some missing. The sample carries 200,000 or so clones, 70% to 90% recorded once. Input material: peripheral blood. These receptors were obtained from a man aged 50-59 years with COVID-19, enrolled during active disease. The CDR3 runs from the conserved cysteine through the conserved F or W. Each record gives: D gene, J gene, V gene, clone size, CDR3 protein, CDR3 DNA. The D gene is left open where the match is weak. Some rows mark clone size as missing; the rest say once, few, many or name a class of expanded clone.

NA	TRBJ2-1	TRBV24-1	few	CATSDPRGGDYNEQFF	TGTGCCACCAGTGATCCCCGGGGCGGGGACTACAATGAGCAGTTCTTC
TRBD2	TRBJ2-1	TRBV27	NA	CASSFLTSGNTNEQFF	TGTGCCAGCAGTTTTCTAACTAGCGGAAATACAAATGAGCAGTTCTTC
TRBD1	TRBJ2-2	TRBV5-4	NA	CASSFRQGANTGELFF	TGTGCCAGCAGCTTCAGACAGGGGGCGAACACCGGGGAGCTGTTTTTT
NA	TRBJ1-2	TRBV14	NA	CASSQGAFGVGGYTF	TGTGCCAGCAGCCAAGGAGCTTTCGGAGTGGGTGGCTACACCTTC
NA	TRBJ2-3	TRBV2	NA	CASSDSEPDTQYF	TGTGCCAGCAGTGACTCGGAGCCAGATACGCAGTATTTT
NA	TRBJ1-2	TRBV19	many	CASSIEGRVNYGYTF	TGTGCCAGTAGTATAGAGGGCCGAGTAAACTATGGCTACACCTTC
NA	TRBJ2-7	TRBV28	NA	CASSLALGGREQYF	TGTGCCAGCAGTTTAGCCCTCGGGGGGCGGGAGCAGTACTTC
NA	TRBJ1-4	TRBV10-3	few	CASGTDEGEKLFF	TGTGCCAGCGGGACGGACGAGGGTGAAAAACTGTTTTTT
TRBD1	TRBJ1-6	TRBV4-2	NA	CASSQEETGTGASPLHF	TGTGCCAGCAGCCAAGAGGAAACTGGGACAGGGGCCTCACCCCTCCACTTT
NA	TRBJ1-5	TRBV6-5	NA	CASSYSILEGQPQHF	TGTGCCAGCAGTTACTCGATTCTGGAGGGACAGCCCCAGCATTTT
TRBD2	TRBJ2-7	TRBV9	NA	CASSVASSVPGLAGGTAYEQYF	TGTGCCAGCAGCGTAGCCAGTTCCGTACCGGGACTAGCGGGAGGAACAGCCTACGAGCAGTACTTC
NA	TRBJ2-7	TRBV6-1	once	CASSEAYYEQYF	TGTGCCAGCAGTGAAGCGTACTACGAGCAGTACTTC
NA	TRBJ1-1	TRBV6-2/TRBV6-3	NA	CASSRDRPDTEAFF	TGTGCCAGCAGTCGAGACAGGCCGGACACTGAAGCTTTCTTT
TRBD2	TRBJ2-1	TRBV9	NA	CASSVFASGRSGYNEQFF	TGTGCCAGCAGCGTATTTGCTAGCGGGAGATCGGGGTACAATGAGCAGTTCTTC
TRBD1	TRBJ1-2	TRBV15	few	CATSRGQGAGGYTF	TGTGCCACCAGCAGAGGACAGGGGGCTGGAGGCTACACCTTC
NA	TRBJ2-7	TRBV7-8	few	CASSSLYRDTGNYEQYF	TGTGCCAGCAGCTCTCTATATCGGGACACAGGGAACTACGAGCAGTACTTC
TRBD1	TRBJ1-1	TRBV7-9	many	CASSLRTGLNTEAFF	TGTGCCAGCAGCTTAAGGACAGGACTGAACACTGAAGCTTTCTTT
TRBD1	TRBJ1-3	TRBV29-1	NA	CSVVTGSGSGNTIYF	TGCAGCGTTGTGACAGGGTCTGGCTCTGGAAACACCATATATTTT
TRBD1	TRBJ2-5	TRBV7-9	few	CASTKGGTGKETQYF	TGTGCCAGCACCAAAGGTGGGACAGGAAAAGAGACCCAGTACTTC
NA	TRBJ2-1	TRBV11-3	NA	CASSFEGGQGYNEQFF	TGTGCCAGCAGCTTCGAGGGAGGGCAGGGGTACAATGAGCAGTTCTTC
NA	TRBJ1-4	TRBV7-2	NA	CASSTDAGEKLFF	TGTGCCAGCAGCACAGACGCGGGGGAAAAACTGTTTTTT
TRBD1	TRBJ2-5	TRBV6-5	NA	CASSSPIDRDVETQYF	TGTGCCAGCAGTTCCCCCATCGACAGGGACGTGGAGACCCAGTACTTC